A selection of T cell receptor beta chains follows, all from one sample in a study of cytotoxic CD8 clonotypes in ibrutinib-treated CLL. The protocol was immunoSEQ multiplex PCR, while the TCRdb copy is restricted to in-frame clones and leaves out a portion. The sample carries tens of thousands of clones, 65% to 75% recorded once. Sequenced material: PBMCs, taken after 12 months of ibrutinib treatment. The origin of the receptors is a human donor with chronic lymphocytic leukemia. Both conserved end residues are part of each CDR3. Each record gives: CDR3 DNA, CDR3 protein, D gene, clone size, V gene, J gene. A D gene is named only where the DNA matches it firmly. Size is omitted from some rows. Given values are once, few, many or a class for expanded clones.

TGTGCCAGCAGTGAAGCAAGGACGGGACGAGCGTACACTGAAGCTTTCTTT,CASSEARTGRAYTEAFF,NA,NA,TRBV2,TRBJ1-1
TGTGCCAGCAGCCCTCGCACAGATACGCAGTATTTT,CASSPRTDTQYF,NA,NA,TRBV7-2,TRBJ2-3
TGTGCCAGCAGCCCGGGGGCAACCAGCACAGATACGCAGTATTTT,CASSPGATSTDTQYF,NA,few,TRBV6-5,TRBJ2-3
TGTGCCAGCAGCTTAATAGCGGGAGTCACAGATACGCAGTATTTT,CASSLIAGVTDTQYF,TRBD2,few,TRBV7-9,TRBJ2-3
TGCAGCGTTGAATCTGTAACAGGGGGTTTTGATGAGCAGTTCTTC,CSVESVTGGFDEQFF,TRBD1,many,TRBV29-1,TRBJ2-1
TGTGCCAGCAGTTCGACTAGCGGGAGCCCAGCCTACGAGCAGTACTTC,CASSSTSGSPAYEQYF,TRBD2,NA,TRBV28,TRBJ2-7
TGTGCCAGCAGCTTGTTCGTTCTGGGCTTCTACGAGCAGTACTTC,CASSLFVLGFYEQYF,NA,NA,TRBV5-6,TRBJ2-7
TGTGCCAGCACCCCTACTAGGGGGAGAATCTACGAGCAGTACTTC,CASTPTRGRIYEQYF,NA,once,TRBV7-8,TRBJ2-7
TGTGCCAGCAGCTTAACTCCTAGCGGGAGCGGTAGCACCGGGGAGCTGTTTTTT,CASSLTPSGSGSTGELFF,TRBD2,NA,TRBV7-3,TRBJ2-2
TGCAGCGTTAGTCGTGGAGCGGGATGGCAAGAGACCCAGTACTTC,CSVSRGAGWQETQYF,TRBD2,NA,TRBV29-1,TRBJ2-5
TGTGCCAGCAGCCCAGCCTGGGGGGTTGCGGAGACCCAGTACTTC,CASSPAWGVAETQYF,NA,once,TRBV5-4,TRBJ2-5
TGTGCCAGCAGGGAGACAGACAAGCAAGAGACCCAGTACTTC,CASRETDKQETQYF,NA,NA,TRBV6-5,TRBJ2-5
TGTGCCAGCAGCTTGGGGGAAGTAACAGATACGCAGTATTTT,CASSLGEVTDTQYF,NA,NA,TRBV11-3,TRBJ2-3
TGTGCCAGCTCACTATATCCCGGGACTAGCGGGGGCAACGAGCAGTACTTC,CASSLYPGTSGGNEQYF,TRBD2,NA,TRBV18,TRBJ2-7
TGTGCCAGTAGTATAACAGGGGGCTATGGCTACACCTTC,CASSITGGYGYTF,TRBD1,few,TRBV19,TRBJ1-2
TGTGCCAGCAGTTACTCGAGCACAACGGACGCCGGCTACACCTTC,CASSYSSTTDAGYTF,NA,NA,TRBV6-5,TRBJ1-2
TGTGCCAGCAGCCCGATGCTAGCGGGGAACTACAATGAGCAGTTCTTC,CASSPMLAGNYNEQFF,TRBD2,NA,TRBV9,TRBJ2-1
TGTGCCTGGAGCCCCCGGGACAGGGTCGCCGGGGAGCTGTTTTTT,CAWSPRDRVAGELFF,TRBD1,NA,TRBV30,TRBJ2-2
TGTGCCAGCAGCCCCGGGACGGTTGGGGCCAACGTCCTGACTTTC,CASSPGTVGANVLTF,NA,NA,TRBV13,TRBJ2-6
TGTGCCAGCAGCTTAGGGCTAGCAAACGAGCAGTACTTC,CASSLGLANEQYF,NA,NA,TRBV7-9,TRBJ2-7
TGCGCCAGCAGCTTGGCCGGTGGCAGGCAAAGGGAGACCCAGTACTTC,CASSLAGGRQRETQYF,NA,NA,TRBV5-1,TRBJ2-5
TGTGCCAGCAGCTTTCAGGGGCTGGCAACTAATGAAAAACTGTTTTTT,CASSFQGLATNEKLFF,NA,NA,TRBV5-6,TRBJ1-4
TGTGCCAGCAGCTTGGCGGGGGGACACGGGGAGCTGTTTTTT,CASSLAGGHGELFF,NA,NA,TRBV5-4,TRBJ2-2
TGTGCCAGCAGTTACTTCGGGGGTTCCGGGGAGCTGTTTTTT,CASSYFGGSGELFF,NA,NA,TRBV6-5,TRBJ2-2
TGTGCCAGCTCACCAGTCAATGAGGCCTATGGCTACACCTTC,CASSPVNEAYGYTF,NA,few,TRBV18,TRBJ1-2